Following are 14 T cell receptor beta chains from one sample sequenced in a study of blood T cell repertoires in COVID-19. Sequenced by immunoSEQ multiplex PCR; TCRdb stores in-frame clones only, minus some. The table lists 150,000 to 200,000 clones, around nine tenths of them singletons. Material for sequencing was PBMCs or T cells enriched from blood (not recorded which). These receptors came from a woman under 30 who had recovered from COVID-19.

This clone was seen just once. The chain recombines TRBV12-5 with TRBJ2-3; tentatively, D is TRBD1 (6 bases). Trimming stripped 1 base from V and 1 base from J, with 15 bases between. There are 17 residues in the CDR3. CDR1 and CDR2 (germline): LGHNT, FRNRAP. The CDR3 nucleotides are TGTGCTAGTGGTTTGGGACGGTCAGGGGTGGGCACAGATACGCAGTATTTT. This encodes CASGLGRSGVGTDTQYF.

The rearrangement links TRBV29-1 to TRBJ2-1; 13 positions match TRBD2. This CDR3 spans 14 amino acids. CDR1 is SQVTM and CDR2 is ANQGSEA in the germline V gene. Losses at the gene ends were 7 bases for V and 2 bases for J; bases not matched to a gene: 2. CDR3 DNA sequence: TGCAGCGAAGGGACTAGCGGGACCTACAATGAGCAGTTCTTC. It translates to CSEGTSGTYNEQFF.

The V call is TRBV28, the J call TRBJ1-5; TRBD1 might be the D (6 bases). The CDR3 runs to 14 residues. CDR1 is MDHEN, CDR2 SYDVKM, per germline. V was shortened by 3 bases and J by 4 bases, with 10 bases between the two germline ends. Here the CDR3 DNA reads TGTGCCAGCAGTTTCGGCAGGGGAAATCAGCCCCAGCATTTT. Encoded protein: CASSFGRGNQPQHF.

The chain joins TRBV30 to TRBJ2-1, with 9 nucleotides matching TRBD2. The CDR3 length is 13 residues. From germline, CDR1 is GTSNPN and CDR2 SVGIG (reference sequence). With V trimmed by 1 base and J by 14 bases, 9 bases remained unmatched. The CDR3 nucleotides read TGTGCCTGGAGTGCCATTAGCGGGAGAGGAAAGTTCTTC. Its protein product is CAWSAISGRGKFF.

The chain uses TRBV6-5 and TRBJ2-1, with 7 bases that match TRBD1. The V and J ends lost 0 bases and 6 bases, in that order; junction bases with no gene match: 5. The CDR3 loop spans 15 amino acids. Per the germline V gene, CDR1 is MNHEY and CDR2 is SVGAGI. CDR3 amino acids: CASSYSTGRFNEQFF. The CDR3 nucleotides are TGTGCCAGCAGTTACTCGACAGGGCGGTTCAATGAGCAGTTCTTC.

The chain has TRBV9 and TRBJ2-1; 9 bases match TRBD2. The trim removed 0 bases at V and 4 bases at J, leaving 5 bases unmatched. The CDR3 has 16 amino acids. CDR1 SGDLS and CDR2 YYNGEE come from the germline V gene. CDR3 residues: CASSVARLADYNEQFF. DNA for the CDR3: TGTGCCAGCAGCGTAGCGCGACTAGCGGATTACAATGAGCAGTTCTTC.

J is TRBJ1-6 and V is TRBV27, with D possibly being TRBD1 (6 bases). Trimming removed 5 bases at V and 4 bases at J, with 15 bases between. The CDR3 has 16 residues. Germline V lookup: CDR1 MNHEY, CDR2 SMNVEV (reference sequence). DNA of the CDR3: TGTGCCAGCAGTGCCTCAAGGACAGTTTATAATTCACCCCTCCACTTT. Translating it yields CASSASRTVYNSPLHF.

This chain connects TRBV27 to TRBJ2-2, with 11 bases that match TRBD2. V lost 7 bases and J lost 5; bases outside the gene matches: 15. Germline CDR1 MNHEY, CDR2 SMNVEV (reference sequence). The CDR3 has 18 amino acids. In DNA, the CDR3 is TGTGCCAGCACCCATGTGACTAGCGGGATGGGGTATACCGGGGAGCTGTTTTTT. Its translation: CASTHVTSGMGYTGELFF.

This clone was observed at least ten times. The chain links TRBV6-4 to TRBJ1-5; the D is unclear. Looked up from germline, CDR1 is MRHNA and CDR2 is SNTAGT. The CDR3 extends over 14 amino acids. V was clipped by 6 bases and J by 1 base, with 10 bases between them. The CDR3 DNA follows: TGTGCCAGCAGCCCTGGACTGAGCAATCAGCCCCAGCATTTT. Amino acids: CASSPGLSNQPQHF.

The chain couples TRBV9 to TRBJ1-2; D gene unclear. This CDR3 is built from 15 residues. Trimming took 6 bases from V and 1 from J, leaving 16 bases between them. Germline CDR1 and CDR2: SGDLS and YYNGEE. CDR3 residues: CASTQEGSRNYGYTF. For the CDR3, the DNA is TGTGCCAGCACCCAGGAGGGCAGCCGTAACTATGGCTACACCTTC.

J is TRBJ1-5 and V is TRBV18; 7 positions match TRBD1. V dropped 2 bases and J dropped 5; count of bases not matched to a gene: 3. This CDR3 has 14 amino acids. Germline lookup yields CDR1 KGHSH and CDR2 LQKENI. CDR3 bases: TGTGCCAGCTCACCAACAGGGGAAGATCAGCCCCAGCATTTT. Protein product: CASSPTGEDQPQHF.

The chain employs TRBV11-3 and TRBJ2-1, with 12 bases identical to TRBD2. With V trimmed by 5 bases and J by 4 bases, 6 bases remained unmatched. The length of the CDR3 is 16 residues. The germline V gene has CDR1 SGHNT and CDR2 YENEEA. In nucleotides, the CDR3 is TGTGCCAGCAGCACCCGACTAGCGGGAGAATACAATGAGCAGTTCTTC. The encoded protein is CASSTRLAGEYNEQFF.

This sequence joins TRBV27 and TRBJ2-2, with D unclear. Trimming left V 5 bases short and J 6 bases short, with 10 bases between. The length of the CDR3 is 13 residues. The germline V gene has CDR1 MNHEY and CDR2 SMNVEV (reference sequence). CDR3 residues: CASSPVSSGELFF. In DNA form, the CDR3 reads TGTGCCAGCAGTCCAGTCTCCTCCGGGGAGCTGTTTTTT.

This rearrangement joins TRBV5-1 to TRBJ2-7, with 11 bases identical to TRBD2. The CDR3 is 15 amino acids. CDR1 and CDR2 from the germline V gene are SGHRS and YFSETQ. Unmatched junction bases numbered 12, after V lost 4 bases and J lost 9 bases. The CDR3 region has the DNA TGCGCCAGCAGCCCTGCGGCTAGCGGGAGGTCTACGCAGTACTTC. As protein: CASSPAASGRSTQYF. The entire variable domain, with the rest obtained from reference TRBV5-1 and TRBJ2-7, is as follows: KAGVTQTPRYLIKTRGQQVTLSCSPISGHRSVSWYQQTPGQGLQFLFEYFSETQRNKGNFPGRFSGRQFSNSRSEMNVSTLELGDSALYLCASSPAASGRSTQYFGPGTRLTVT.